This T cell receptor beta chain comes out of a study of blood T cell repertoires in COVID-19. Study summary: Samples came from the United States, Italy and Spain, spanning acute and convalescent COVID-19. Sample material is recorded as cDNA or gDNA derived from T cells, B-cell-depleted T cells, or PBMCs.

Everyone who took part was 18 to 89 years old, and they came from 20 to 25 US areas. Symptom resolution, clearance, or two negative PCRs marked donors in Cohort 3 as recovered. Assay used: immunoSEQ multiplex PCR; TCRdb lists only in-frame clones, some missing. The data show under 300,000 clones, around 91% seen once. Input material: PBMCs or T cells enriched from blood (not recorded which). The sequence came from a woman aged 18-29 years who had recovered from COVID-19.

Here the CDR3 reads CASSLGPGEQYF. DNA of the CDR3: TGTGCCAGCAGCTTAGGCCCGGGCGAGCAGTACTTC. The chain combines TRBV7-9 with TRBJ2-7; no firm D call. Trimming removed 1 base from V and 6 bases from J, with 7 bases in between. The CDR3 is made up of 12 amino acids. The germline V gene has CDR1 SEHNR and CDR2 FQNEAQ (reference sequence).